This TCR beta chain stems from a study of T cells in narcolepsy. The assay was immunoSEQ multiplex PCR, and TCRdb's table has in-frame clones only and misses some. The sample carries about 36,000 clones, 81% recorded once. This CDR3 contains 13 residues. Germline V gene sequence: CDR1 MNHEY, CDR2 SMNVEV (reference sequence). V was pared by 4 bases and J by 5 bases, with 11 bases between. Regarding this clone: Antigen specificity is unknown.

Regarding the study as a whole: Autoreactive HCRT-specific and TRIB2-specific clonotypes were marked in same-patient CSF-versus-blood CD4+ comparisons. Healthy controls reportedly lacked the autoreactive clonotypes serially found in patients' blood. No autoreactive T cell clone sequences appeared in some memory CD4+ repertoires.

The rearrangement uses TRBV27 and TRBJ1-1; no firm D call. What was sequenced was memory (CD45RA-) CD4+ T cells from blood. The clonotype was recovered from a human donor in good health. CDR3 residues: CASSSTSGTEAFF. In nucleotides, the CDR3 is TGTGCCAGCAGTTCGACCTCAGGAACTGAAGCTTTCTTT.